A selection of T cell receptor beta chains follows, all from one sample in a study of T cell repertoires in cytomegalovirus infection. Their cognate antigens are unknown. Each CDR3 protein is one row after TCRdb ran MiXCR on the reads. Altogether about 890,000 distinct CDR3 sequences are present, around 32% being singletons, with the ten largest covering more than 13%. Material: cultured CD8+ T cells from PBMCs, obtained from culture after CMV antigen stimulation. These receptors originate from a human donor in good health (CMV status not recorded). Some clones in this sample may be carry-over from other donors' samples. Each CDR3 is given with its conserved first and last residue. D genes are given only for firm matches. Some rows have no size entry. The others give once, few or many, or a class for an expanded clone.

D gene: TRBD1
clone size: many
J gene: TRBJ1-4
V gene: TRBV12-3/TRBV12-4
CDR3 protein: CASSPTGWNEKLFF
CDR3 DNA: TGTGCCAGCAGCCCGACAGGGTGGAATGAAAAACTGTTTTTT

D gene: TRBD1
clone size: .
J gene: TRBJ2-3
V gene: TRBV2
CDR3 protein: CASKAGQGVTDTQYF
CDR3 DNA: TGTGCCAGCAAGGCGGGACAGGGGGTCACAGATACGCAGTATTTT

D gene: TRBD2
clone size: .
J gene: TRBJ2-7
V gene: TRBV29-1
CDR3 protein: CSVPGLADYEQYF
CDR3 DNA: TGCAGCGTTCCTGGACTAGCGGATTACGAGCAGTACTTC

D gene: .
clone size: .
J gene: TRBJ2-5
V gene: TRBV5-6
CDR3 protein: CASSPIQGAGWMLETQYF
CDR3 DNA: TGTGCCAGCAGCCCCATCCAAGGGGCAGGGTGGATGTTAGAGACCCAGTACTTC

D gene: .
clone size: once
J gene: TRBJ2-7
V gene: TRBV12-3/TRBV12-4
CDR3 protein: CASRLGFTYEQYF
CDR3 DNA: TGTGCCAGCAGACTAGGGTTTACCTACGAGCAGTACTTC

D gene: .
clone size: few
J gene: TRBJ2-3
V gene: TRBV7-8
CDR3 protein: CASSLWGTYTDTQYF
CDR3 DNA: TGTGCCAGCAGCTTATGGGGGACCTACACAGATACGCAGTATTTT

D gene: .
clone size: .
J gene: TRBJ2-7
V gene: TRBV7-9
CDR3 protein: CATSSQGNSYEQYF
CDR3 DNA: TGTGCCACCTCCTCCCAGGGGAACTCCTACGAGCAGTACTTC

D gene: .
clone size: .
J gene: TRBJ2-3
V gene: TRBV2
CDR3 protein: CASIGPGSLASGTDTQYF
CDR3 DNA: TGTGCCAGCATTGGGCCCGGGTCCCTAGCGTCGGGCACAGATACGCAGTATTTT

D gene: TRBD1
clone size: .
J gene: TRBJ2-7
V gene: TRBV27
CDR3 protein: CASKLTGISYEQYF
CDR3 DNA: TGTGCCAGCAAGTTGACAGGGATCTCCTACGAGCAGTACTTC

D gene: .
clone size: .
J gene: TRBJ1-2
V gene: TRBV27
CDR3 protein: CASSLSQGDLNFTF
CDR3 DNA: TGTGCCAGCAGTTTATCCCAGGGAGATCTGAATTTCACCTTC

D gene: .
clone size: .
J gene: TRBJ1-4
V gene: TRBV4-1
CDR3 protein: CASSQVIPTNEKLFF
CDR3 DNA: TGCGCCAGCAGCCAAGTGATCCCAACTAATGAAAAACTGTTTTTT

D gene: TRBD2
clone size: .
J gene: TRBJ2-3
V gene: TRBV12-3/TRBV12-4
CDR3 protein: CASSFILAGGPADTQYF
CDR3 DNA: TGTGCCAGCAGTTTTATCCTAGCGGGGGGGCCCGCAGATACGCAGTATTTT

D gene: .
clone size: .
J gene: TRBJ2-4
V gene: TRBV19
CDR3 protein: CASSIRGDQLAKNIQYF
CDR3 DNA: TGTGCCAGTAGTATAAGGGGCGACCAGCTAGCCAAAAACATTCAGTACTTC

D gene: TRBD1
clone size: .
J gene: TRBJ1-1
V gene: TRBV12-3/TRBV12-4
CDR3 protein: CASSPMQGADTEVFF
CDR3 DNA: TGTGCCAGCAGTCCAATGCAGGGGGCGGATACTGAAGTTTTCTTT

D gene: .
clone size: .
J gene: TRBJ1-2
V gene: TRBV6-1
CDR3 protein: CVSTRTGNYGYTF
CDR3 DNA: TGTGTCAGCACCCGGACGGGGAACTATGGCTACACCTTC

D gene: .
clone size: .
J gene: TRBJ1-4
V gene: TRBV12-3/TRBV12-4
CDR3 protein: CASSPFREKLFF
CDR3 DNA: TGTGCCAGCAGTCCCTTCCGTGAAAAACTGTTTTTT

D gene: .
clone size: .
J gene: TRBJ2-7
V gene: TRBV5-1
CDR3 protein: CASTHWAETSYEQYF
CDR3 DNA: TGCGCCAGCACCCACTGGGCAGAAACCTCCTACGAGCAGTACTTC

D gene: .
clone size: many
J gene: TRBJ1-2
V gene: TRBV6-1
CDR3 protein: CASSEGLYAVAYGYTF
CDR3 DNA: TGTGCCAGCAGTGAGGGTCTCTATGCAGTCGCCTATGGCTACACCTTC

D gene: TRBD1
clone size: .
J gene: TRBJ2-5
V gene: TRBV2
CDR3 protein: CARGTGGETQYF
CDR3 DNA: TGTGCCAGGGGGACAGGCGGAGAGACCCAGTACTTC

D gene: .
clone size: many
J gene: TRBJ1-5
V gene: TRBV7-9
CDR3 protein: CASSPGASNQPQHF
CDR3 DNA: TGTGCCAGCAGCCCCGGAGCAAGCAATCAGCCCCAGCATTTT

D gene: TRBD1
clone size: few
J gene: TRBJ1-5
V gene: TRBV6-1
CDR3 protein: CASSPDRGINQPQHF
CDR3 DNA: TGTGCCAGCAGTCCCGACAGGGGAATCAATCAGCCCCAGCATTTT

D gene: TRBD2
clone size: few
J gene: TRBJ2-3
V gene: TRBV7-3
CDR3 protein: CASSPSTGGLDTQYF
CDR3 DNA: TGTGCCAGCAGCCCCTCGACGGGGGGATTGGATACGCAGTATTTT

D gene: TRBD1
clone size: .
J gene: TRBJ2-1
V gene: TRBV27
CDR3 protein: CASSFSPGQVSSYNEQFF
CDR3 DNA: TGTGCCAGCAGTTTTAGTCCCGGACAGGTGAGCTCCTACAATGAGCAGTTCTTC

D gene: .
clone size: .
J gene: TRBJ1-5
V gene: TRBV7-6
CDR3 protein: CASSSSTGRQPQHF
CDR3 DNA: TGTGCCAGCAGCTCCTCGACGGGACGACAGCCCCAGCATTTT

D gene: .
clone size: few
J gene: TRBJ1-1
V gene: TRBV7-4
CDR3 protein: CASIWKGDTEAFF
CDR3 DNA: TGTGCCAGCATCTGGAAGGGGGACACTGAAGCTTTCTTT

D gene: TRBD2
clone size: .
J gene: TRBJ2-3
V gene: TRBV6-1
CDR3 protein: CASSEARSGERGTQYF
CDR3 DNA: TGTGCCAGCAGTGAAGCGCGTAGCGGGGAGCGGGGGACGCAGTATTTT

D gene: TRBD2
clone size: few
J gene: TRBJ2-5
V gene: TRBV7-9
CDR3 protein: CASSRVGLAVQETQYF
CDR3 DNA: TGTGCCAGCAGCCGGGTTGGTCTAGCGGTCCAAGAGACCCAGTACTTC

D gene: TRBD1
clone size: .
J gene: TRBJ1-1
V gene: TRBV19
CDR3 protein: CASSIERGQGWMNTEAFF
CDR3 DNA: TGTGCCAGTAGTATAGAGAGGGGACAGGGGTGGATGAACACTGAAGCTTTCTTT

D gene: TRBD1
clone size: once
J gene: TRBJ1-5
V gene: TRBV7-9
CDR3 protein: CASGHYLGQGRGYGNQPQHF
CDR3 DNA: TGTGCCAGCGGTCATTATTTGGGACAGGGGAGAGGATATGGAAATCAGCCCCAGCATTTT

D gene: .
clone size: few
J gene: TRBJ2-2
V gene: TRBV6-5
CDR3 protein: CASSYRTENTGELFF
CDR3 DNA: TGTGCCAGCAGTTATAGGACAGAGAACACCGGGGAGCTGTTTTTT

D gene: TRBD1
clone size: many
J gene: TRBJ2-5
V gene: TRBV7-8
CDR3 protein: CASSDGQGVETQYF
CDR3 DNA: TGTGCCAGCAGTGACGGACAGGGAGTAGAGACCCAGTACTTC

D gene: .
clone size: .
J gene: TRBJ1-4
V gene: TRBV6-6
CDR3 protein: CATLLGWGDNEKLFF
CDR3 DNA: TGTGCCACCCTACTCGGATGGGGCGATAATGAAAAACTGTTTTTT

D gene: TRBD1
clone size: few
J gene: TRBJ2-2
V gene: TRBV28
CDR3 protein: CASMPGQGDTGELFF
CDR3 DNA: TGTGCCAGCATGCCAGGGCAGGGGGACACCGGGGAGCTGTTTTTT

D gene: .
clone size: few
J gene: TRBJ2-3
V gene: TRBV7-6
CDR3 protein: CASSPRNTDTDTQYF
CDR3 DNA: TGTGCCAGCAGCCCCCGGAACACCGACACAGATACGCAGTATTTT

D gene: .
clone size: .
J gene: TRBJ1-3
V gene: TRBV2
CDR3 protein: CASSGHSPVSGNTIYF
CDR3 DNA: TGTGCCAGCAGTGGCCACTCACCTGTCTCTGGAAACACCATATATTTT

D gene: .
clone size: many
J gene: TRBJ1-1
V gene: TRBV7-3
CDR3 protein: CASSIGFGNTEAFF
CDR3 DNA: TGTGCCAGCAGCATAGGGTTCGGGAACACTGAAGCTTTCTTT

D gene: TRBD1
clone size: .
J gene: TRBJ2-1
V gene: TRBV6-2/TRBV6-3
CDR3 protein: CASSYSSTGPYLNYNEQFF
CDR3 DNA: TGTGCCAGCAGTTACTCGTCGACAGGGCCCTACCTCAACTACAATGAGCAGTTCTTC

D gene: TRBD1
clone size: few
J gene: TRBJ2-1
V gene: TRBV6-2/TRBV6-3
CDR3 protein: CASSYMQGAAYNEQFF
CDR3 DNA: TGTGCCAGCAGTTACATGCAGGGGGCAGCCTACAATGAGCAGTTCTTC

D gene: TRBD1
clone size: .
J gene: TRBJ2-1
V gene: TRBV4-3
CDR3 protein: CASSQGDREFF
CDR3 DNA: TGCGCCAGCAGCCAAGGAGACAGGGAGTTCTTC

D gene: TRBD1
clone size: .
J gene: TRBJ1-2
V gene: TRBV2
CDR3 protein: CASSYRGLYDGYTF
CDR3 DNA: TGTGCCAGCAGCTACAGGGGGCTTTACGATGGCTACACCTTC

D gene: .
clone size: few
J gene: TRBJ1-1
V gene: TRBV20-1
CDR3 protein: CSGGRGYTEAFF
CDR3 DNA: TGCAGTGGGGGGCGTGGATACACTGAAGCTTTCTTT

D gene: .
clone size: .
J gene: TRBJ2-3
V gene: TRBV28
CDR3 protein: CASTPGREDTQYF
CDR3 DNA: TGTGCCAGCACCCCCGGGCGGGAAGATACGCAGTATTTT